A selection of T cell receptor beta chains follows, all from one sample in a study of blood T cell repertoires in COVID-19. Using immunoSEQ multiplex PCR, the repertoire was profiled, and TCRdb retains in-frame clones only, with some absent. Here the sample spans about 140,000 clones, under 85% being singletons. Sample: peripheral blood. The receptors stem from a human donor in a cohort sampled during active COVID-19. CDR3s include the opening cysteine and the closing phenylalanine or tryptophan. Each record gives: J gene, CDR3 length, D gene, V gene, clone size, CDR3 protein, CDR3 DNA. D genes are given only for firm matches. Where a row states a size, it is once, few, many or the class of an expanded clone; other rows omit it.

j_gene: TRBJ1-2; len: 16; d_gene: TRBD1; v_gene: TRBV3-1/TRBV3-2; abundance: -; CDR3aa: CASSLPGTAAFEGYTF; CDR3nt: TGTGCCAGCAGCCTCCCCGGGACAGCGGCATTTGAGGGCTACACCTTC
j_gene: TRBJ2-5; len: 18; d_gene: TRBD2; v_gene: TRBV7-9; abundance: -; CDR3aa: CASSFRTSGLSYQETQYF; CDR3nt: TGTGCCAGCAGCTTCCGAACTAGCGGCTTATCGTACCAAGAGACCCAGTACTTC
j_gene: TRBJ1-4; len: 15; d_gene: -; v_gene: TRBV5-1; abundance: -; CDR3aa: CASSQDRGTNEKLFF; CDR3nt: TGCGCCAGCAGTCAGGACCGGGGAACTAATGAAAAACTGTTTTTT
j_gene: TRBJ1-5; len: 15; d_gene: TRBD1; v_gene: TRBV7-2; abundance: -; CDR3aa: CASSLAGTGGQPQHF; CDR3nt: TGTGCCAGCAGCTTAGCCGGGACAGGGGGTCAGCCCCAGCATTTT
j_gene: TRBJ2-5; len: 15; d_gene: TRBD1; v_gene: TRBV9; abundance: -; CDR3aa: CASSSQGVSQETQYF; CDR3nt: TGTGCCAGTTCATCCCAGGGGGTGTCCCAAGAGACCCAGTACTTC
j_gene: TRBJ1-1; len: 14; d_gene: -; v_gene: TRBV7-9; abundance: -; CDR3aa: CASSLVQANTEAFF; CDR3nt: TGTGCCAGCAGCTTAGTACAGGCGAACACTGAAGCTTTCTTT
j_gene: TRBJ2-7; len: 15; d_gene: TRBD1; v_gene: TRBV4-1; abundance: -; CDR3aa: CASSKGQVGNYEQYF; CDR3nt: TGCGCCAGCAGCAAAGGACAGGTGGGGAACTACGAGCAGTACTTC
j_gene: TRBJ2-1; len: 18; d_gene: -; v_gene: TRBV28; abundance: -; CDR3aa: CASSSTGVGRGVEDEQFF; CDR3nt: TGTGCCAGCAGTTCTACAGGGGTAGGGCGGGGGGTAGAGGATGAGCAGTTCTTC
j_gene: TRBJ2-1; len: 14; d_gene: -; v_gene: TRBV5-1; abundance: once; CDR3aa: CASSLEILDNEQFF; CDR3nt: TGCGCCAGCAGCTTGGAGATTTTAGACAATGAGCAGTTCTTC
j_gene: TRBJ1-3; len: 15; d_gene: -; v_gene: TRBV28; abundance: -; CDR3aa: CASSLWGAAGNTIYF; CDR3nt: TGTGCCAGCAGTTTATGGGGGGCAGCTGGAAACACCATATATTTT